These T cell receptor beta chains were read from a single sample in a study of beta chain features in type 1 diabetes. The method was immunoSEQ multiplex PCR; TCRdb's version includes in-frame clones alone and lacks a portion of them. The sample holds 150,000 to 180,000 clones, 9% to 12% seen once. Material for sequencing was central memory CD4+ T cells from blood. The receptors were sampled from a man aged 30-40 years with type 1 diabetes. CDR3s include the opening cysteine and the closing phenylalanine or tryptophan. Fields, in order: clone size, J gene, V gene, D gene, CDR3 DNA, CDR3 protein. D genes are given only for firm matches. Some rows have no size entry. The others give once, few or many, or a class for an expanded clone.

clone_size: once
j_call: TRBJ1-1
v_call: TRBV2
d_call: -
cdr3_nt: TGTGCCAGCAGTGTACAGGGATATTCAGAAGCTTTCTTT
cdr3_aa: CASSVQGYSEAFF

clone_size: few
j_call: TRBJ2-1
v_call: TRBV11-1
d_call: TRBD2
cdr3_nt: TGTGCCAGCAGACGAATAAGCGGGAGCTCCTACAATGAGCAGTTCTTC
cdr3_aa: CASRRISGSSYNEQFF

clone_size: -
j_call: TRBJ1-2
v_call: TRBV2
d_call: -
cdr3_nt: TGTGCCAGCAGTGAGGCATCAGCTAACTATGGCTACACCTTC
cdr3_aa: CASSEASANYGYTF

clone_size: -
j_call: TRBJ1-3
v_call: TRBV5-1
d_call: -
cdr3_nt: TGCGCCAGCAGCTTGAGCAGGGGTAACACCATATATTTT
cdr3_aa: CASSLSRGNTIYF

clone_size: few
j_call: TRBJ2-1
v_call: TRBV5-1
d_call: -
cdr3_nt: TGCGCCAGCAGCCTCAGTTCATCAGGCAATGAGCAGTTCTTC
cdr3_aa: CASSLSSSGNEQFF

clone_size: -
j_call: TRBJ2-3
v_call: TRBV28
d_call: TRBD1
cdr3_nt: TGTGCCAGCAGAGAGATCGGGACAGCCACAGATACGCAGTATTTT
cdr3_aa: CASREIGTATDTQYF

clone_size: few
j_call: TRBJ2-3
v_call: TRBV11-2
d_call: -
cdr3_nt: TGTGCCAGCAGCAAAACAGCCCTTACAGATACGCAGTATTTT
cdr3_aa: CASSKTALTDTQYF

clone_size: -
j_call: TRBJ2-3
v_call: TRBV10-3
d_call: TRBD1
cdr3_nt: TGTGCCATCAGTGTCGGACAGGGGTTAACAGATACGCAGTATTTT
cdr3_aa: CAISVGQGLTDTQYF

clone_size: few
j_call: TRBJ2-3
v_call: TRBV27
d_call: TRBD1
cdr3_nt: TGTGCCAGCAGTCTGGGACAGGGATTCAGAGTCACAGATACGCAGTATTTT
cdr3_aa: CASSLGQGFRVTDTQYF

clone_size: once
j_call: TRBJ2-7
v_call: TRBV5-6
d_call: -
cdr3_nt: TGTGCCAGCAGCTTGTCCAGGGGGGACGAGCAGTACTTC
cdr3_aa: CASSLSRGDEQYF

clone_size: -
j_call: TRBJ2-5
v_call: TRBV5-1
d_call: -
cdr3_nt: TGCGCCAGCAGCCTAAAGACCAGGGGATCCCAAGAGACCCAGTACTTC
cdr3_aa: CASSLKTRGSQETQYF

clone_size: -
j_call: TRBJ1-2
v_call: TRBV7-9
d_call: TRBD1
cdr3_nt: TGTGCCAGCAGTTGGGACAGCTATGGCTACACCTTC
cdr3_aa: CASSWDSYGYTF

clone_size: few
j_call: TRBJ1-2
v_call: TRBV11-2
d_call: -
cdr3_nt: TGTGCCAGCAGCATGGGGGAGGGGGAGAAAGGCTACACCTTC
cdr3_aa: CASSMGEGEKGYTF

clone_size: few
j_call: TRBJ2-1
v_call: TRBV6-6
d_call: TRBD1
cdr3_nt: TGTGCCAGCACAGGGGGCGGATACAATGAGCAGTTCTTC
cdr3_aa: CASTGGGYNEQFF

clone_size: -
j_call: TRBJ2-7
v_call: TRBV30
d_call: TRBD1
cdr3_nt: TGTGCCTGGACGAGGGGACAGACGTACGAGCAGTACTTC
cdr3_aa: CAWTRGQTYEQYF

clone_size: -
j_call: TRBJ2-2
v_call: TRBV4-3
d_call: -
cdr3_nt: TGCGCCAGCAGCCAAAGCGCGGGAAATTTGGACACCGGGGAGCTGTTTTTT
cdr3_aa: CASSQSAGNLDTGELFF

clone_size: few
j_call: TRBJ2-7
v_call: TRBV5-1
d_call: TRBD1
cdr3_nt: TGCGCCAGCAGCTTCGGACAGGACTACGAGCAGTACTTC
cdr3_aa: CASSFGQDYEQYF

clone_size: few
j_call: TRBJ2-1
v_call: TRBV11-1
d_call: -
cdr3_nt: TGTGCCAGCAGCCTACCGGGACTGAATGAGCAGTTCTTC
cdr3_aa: CASSLPGLNEQFF

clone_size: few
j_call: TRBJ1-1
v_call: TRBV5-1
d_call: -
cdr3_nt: TGCGCCAGCAGCTTGGTGGGGGGAGGCACTGAAGCTTTCTTT
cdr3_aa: CASSLVGGGTEAFF

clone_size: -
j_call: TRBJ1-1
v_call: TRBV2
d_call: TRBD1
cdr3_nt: TGTGCCAGCAGTGAAGATAGGGCAGGGGGCACTGAAGCTTTCTTT
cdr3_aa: CASSEDRAGGTEAFF

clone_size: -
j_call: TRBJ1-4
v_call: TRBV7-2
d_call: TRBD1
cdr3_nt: TGTGCCAGCAGCTCCCAGGGGGGTTTTGAAAAACTGTTTTTT
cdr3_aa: CASSSQGGFEKLFF

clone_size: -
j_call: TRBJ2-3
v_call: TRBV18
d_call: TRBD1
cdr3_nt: TGTGCCAGCTCACGACTAACAGGGGCGGCAGATACGCAGTATTTT
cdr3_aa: CASSRLTGAADTQYF

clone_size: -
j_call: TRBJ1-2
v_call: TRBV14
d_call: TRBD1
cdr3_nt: TGTGCCAGCAGCCCGGACAGGGATTATGGCTACACCTTC
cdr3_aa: CASSPDRDYGYTF

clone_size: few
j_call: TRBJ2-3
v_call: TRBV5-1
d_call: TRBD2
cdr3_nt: TGCGCCAGCAGCATACAGCAACTAGCGGGAGGTTCAGATACGCAGTATTTT
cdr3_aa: CASSIQQLAGGSDTQYF

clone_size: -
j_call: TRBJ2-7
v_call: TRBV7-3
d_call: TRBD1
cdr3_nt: TGTGCCAGCAGCCTCTCCGGGACAGGGGGGTCCTACGAGCAGTACTTC
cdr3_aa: CASSLSGTGGSYEQYF

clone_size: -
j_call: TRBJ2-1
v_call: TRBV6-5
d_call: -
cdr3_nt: TGTGCCAGCACTCTCCACAATGAGCAGTTCTTC
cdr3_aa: CASTLHNEQFF

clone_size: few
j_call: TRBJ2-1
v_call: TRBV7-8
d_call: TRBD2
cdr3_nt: TGTGCCAGCAGCTTAAGACTAGCGGGAGCCGGGGACAATGAGCAGTTCTTC
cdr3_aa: CASSLRLAGAGDNEQFF

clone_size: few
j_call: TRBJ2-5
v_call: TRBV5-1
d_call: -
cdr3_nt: TGCGCCAGCAGCTTGGCAATCCAGAAAGAGACCCAGTACTTC
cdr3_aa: CASSLAIQKETQYF

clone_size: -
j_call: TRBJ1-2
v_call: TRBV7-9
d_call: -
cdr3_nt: TGTGCCAGCAGCGAAGAGGTCCCTGGCTACACCTTC
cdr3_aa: CASSEEVPGYTF

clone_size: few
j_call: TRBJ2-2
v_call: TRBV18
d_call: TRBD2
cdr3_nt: TGTGCCAGCTTTCGGAGCGGGACGAACACCGGGGAGCTGTTTTTT
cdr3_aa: CASFRSGTNTGELFF

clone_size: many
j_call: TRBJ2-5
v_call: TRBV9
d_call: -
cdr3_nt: TGTGCCAGCAGCGTACTACCGGAAGAGACCCAGTACTTC
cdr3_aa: CASSVLPEETQYF

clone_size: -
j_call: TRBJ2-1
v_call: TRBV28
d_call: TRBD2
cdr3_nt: TGTGCCAGCGCAAGCCGGGGAGGGAGCTCCTACAATGAGCAGTTCTTC
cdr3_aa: CASASRGGSSYNEQFF

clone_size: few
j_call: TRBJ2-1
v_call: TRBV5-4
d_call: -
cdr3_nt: TGTGCCAGCAGCCACGGGGGAGGAGGGAGTTTCTACAATGAGCAGTTCTTC
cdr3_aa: CASSHGGGGSFYNEQFF

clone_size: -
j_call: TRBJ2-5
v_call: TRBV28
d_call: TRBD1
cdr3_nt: TGTGCCAGCAGTTTAGAGGACAGGGGGTGGGCACAAGAGACCCAGTACTTC
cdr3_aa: CASSLEDRGWAQETQYF

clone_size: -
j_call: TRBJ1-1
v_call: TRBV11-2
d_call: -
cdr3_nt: TGTGCCAGCAGCTTCGACAGGAACACTGAAGCTTTCTTT
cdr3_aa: CASSFDRNTEAFF

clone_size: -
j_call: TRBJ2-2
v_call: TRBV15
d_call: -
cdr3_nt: TGTGCCACCAGCAGAGGTGGGGCCCACACCGGGGAGCTGTTTTTT
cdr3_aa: CATSRGGAHTGELFF

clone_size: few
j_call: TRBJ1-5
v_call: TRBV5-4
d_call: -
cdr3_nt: TGTGCCAGCAGCTCTTCCCCCAAACAGGGACAGCCCCAGCATTTT
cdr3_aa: CASSSSPKQGQPQHF

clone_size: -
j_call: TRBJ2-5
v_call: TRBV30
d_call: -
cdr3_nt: TGTGCCTGGAGTCCACAGAGAGAGACCCAGTACTTC
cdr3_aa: CAWSPQRETQYF

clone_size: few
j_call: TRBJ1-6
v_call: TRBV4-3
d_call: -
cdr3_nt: TGCGCCAGCAGCCCCTTATCAGATAATTCACCCCTCCACTTT
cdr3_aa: CASSPLSDNSPLHF

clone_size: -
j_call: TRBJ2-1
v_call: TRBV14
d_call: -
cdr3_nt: TGTGCCAGCAGCCAAGGGGAGAGGACTGAGCAGTTCTTC
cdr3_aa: CASSQGERTEQFF

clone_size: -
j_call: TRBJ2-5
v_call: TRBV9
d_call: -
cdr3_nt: TGTGCCAGCAGCGTAGGTGGGGGCAGGGAGACCCAGTACTTC
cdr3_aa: CASSVGGGRETQYF

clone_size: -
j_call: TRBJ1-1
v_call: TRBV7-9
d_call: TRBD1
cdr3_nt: TGTGCCAGCAGCTTAACAGGGGGCACTGAAGCTTTCTTT
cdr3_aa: CASSLTGGTEAFF

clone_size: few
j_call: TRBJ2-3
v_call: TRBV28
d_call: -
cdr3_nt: TGTGCCAGCAGTCCCGGACTCAGGGATACGCAGTATTTT
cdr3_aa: CASSPGLRDTQYF

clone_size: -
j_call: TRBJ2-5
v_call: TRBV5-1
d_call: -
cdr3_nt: TGCGCCAGCAGCTCTCTAGGTATGGCGCGGGGAGAAGAGACCCAGTACTTC
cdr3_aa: CASSSLGMARGEETQYF

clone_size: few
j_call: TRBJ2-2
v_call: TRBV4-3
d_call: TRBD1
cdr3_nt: TGCGCCAGCAGCCCCCACACTGCGGGACAGGGTCCCGGGGAGCTGTTTTTT
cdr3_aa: CASSPHTAGQGPGELFF

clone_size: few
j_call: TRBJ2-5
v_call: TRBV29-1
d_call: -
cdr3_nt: TGCAGCGTCCGACAGGTACAAGAGACCCAGTACTTC
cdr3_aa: CSVRQVQETQYF

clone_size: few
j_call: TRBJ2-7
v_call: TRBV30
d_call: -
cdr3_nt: TGTGCCTGGGGCTTTGCCAACTACGAGCAGTACTTC
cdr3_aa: CAWGFANYEQYF

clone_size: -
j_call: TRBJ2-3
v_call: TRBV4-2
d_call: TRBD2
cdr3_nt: TGTGCCAGCAGCCAAGATCGGGGGACTAGCGGGAGGTGGTATACGCAGTATTTT
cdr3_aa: CASSQDRGTSGRWYTQYF